The sequence of this T cell receptor beta chain was determined in a study of cytomegalovirus exposure and HLA in healthy donors. Findings and limits, study-wide: According to an earlier analysis, most TCR beta V segments yielded productive rearrangements about 90% or about 30% of the time. Further analysis was carried out later, and it showed several of the most significant clusters appearing linked to common viral pathogens.

V gave up 4 bases and J gave up 0 bases, with 16 bases separating them. From germline, CDR1 is MNHNS and CDR2 SASEGT. The CDR3 length is 16 residues. 13 Jbeta primers and 60 Vbeta primers were used for the PCR. Repertoires were generated with immunoSEQ multiplex PCR, while TCRdb's copy carries only in-frame clones and drops some. Its clone listing holds tens of thousands of clones. About this clone: Antigen: not known.

This TCR derives from a man between 50 and 59 years old in good health and CMV-seropositive. The sequencing input was PBMCs. This chain joins TRBV6-1 and TRBJ2-7; TRBD2 is a possible D gene (7 bases). CDR3 sequence reads: CASSVEGGRISYEQYV. In DNA, the CDR3 is TGTGCCAGCAGTGTCGAGGGGGGGAGAATCTCCTACGAGCAGTACGTC.